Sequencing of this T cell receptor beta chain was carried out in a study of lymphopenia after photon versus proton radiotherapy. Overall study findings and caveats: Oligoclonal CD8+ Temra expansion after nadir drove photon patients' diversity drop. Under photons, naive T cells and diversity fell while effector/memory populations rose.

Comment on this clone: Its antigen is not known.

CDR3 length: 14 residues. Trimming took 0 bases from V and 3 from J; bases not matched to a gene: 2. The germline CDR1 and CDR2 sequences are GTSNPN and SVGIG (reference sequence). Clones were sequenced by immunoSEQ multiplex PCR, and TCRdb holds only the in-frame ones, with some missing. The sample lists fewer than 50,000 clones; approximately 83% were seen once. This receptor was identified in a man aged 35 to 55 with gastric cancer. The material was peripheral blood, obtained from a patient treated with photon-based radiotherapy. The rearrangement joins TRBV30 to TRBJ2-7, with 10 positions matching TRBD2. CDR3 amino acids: CAWSVASGGYEQYF. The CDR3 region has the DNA TGTGCCTGGAGTGTGGCTAGCGGGGGCTACGAGCAGTACTTC.